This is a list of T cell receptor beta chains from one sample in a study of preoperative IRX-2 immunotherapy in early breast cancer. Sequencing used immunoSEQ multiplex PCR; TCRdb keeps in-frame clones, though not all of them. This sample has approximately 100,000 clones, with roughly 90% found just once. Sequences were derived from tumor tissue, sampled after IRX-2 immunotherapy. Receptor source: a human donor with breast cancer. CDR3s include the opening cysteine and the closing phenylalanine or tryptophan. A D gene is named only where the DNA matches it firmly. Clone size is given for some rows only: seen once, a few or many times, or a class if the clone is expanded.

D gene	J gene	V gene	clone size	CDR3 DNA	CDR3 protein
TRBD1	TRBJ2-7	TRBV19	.	TGTGCCAGTAGTATTGGGACAGGACCCTACGAGCAGTACTTC	CASSIGTGPYEQYF
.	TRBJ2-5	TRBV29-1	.	TGCAGCGTACAGGCCCAGGGAGAGACCCAGTACTTC	CSVQAQGETQYF
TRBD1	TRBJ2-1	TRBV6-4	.	TGTGCCATCATGGGGACAGGGGACAATGAGCAGTTCTTC	CAIMGTGDNEQFF
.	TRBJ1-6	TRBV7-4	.	TGTGCCAGCAGCTTAAATCCGGGGAATTCACCCCTCCACTTT	CASSLNPGNSPLHF
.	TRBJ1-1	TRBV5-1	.	TGCGCCAGCAGCATTATACCGGGACGGAGGAACACTGAAGCTTTCTTT	CASSIIPGRRNTEAFF
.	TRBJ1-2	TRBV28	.	TGTGCCAGCACCTTCACCGGTCGCAACTATGGCTACACCTTC	CASTFTGRNYGYTF
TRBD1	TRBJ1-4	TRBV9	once	TGTGCCAGCAGGCCGGGACAGGGCTTTGAAAAACTGTTTTTT	CASRPGQGFEKLFF
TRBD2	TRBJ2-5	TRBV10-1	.	TGCGCCAGCAGTGAGGCAGGGCGGGAGCAAGAGACCCAGTACTTC	CASSEAGREQETQYF
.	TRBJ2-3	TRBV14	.	TGTGCCAGCAGCCAAGGGGACCGCACAGATACGCAGTATTTT	CASSQGDRTDTQYF
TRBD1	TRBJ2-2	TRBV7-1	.	TGTGCCAGCAGCTCGGACGGGACAGGGGCGAACACCGGGGAGCTGTTTTTT	CASSSDGTGANTGELFF
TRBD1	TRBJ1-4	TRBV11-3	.	TGTGCCAGCAGCTCAAACAGGGGAGTCGAAGAAAAACTGTTTTTT	CASSSNRGVEEKLFF
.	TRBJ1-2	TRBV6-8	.	TGTGCCAGCAGCCAAGGGGGGCGAGGCTACACCTTC	CASSQGGRGYTF
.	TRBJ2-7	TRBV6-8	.	TGTGCCAGCAGAGCCCAGATGTCCACGAAGGAGGTCGGGCCGTCCTACGAGCAGTACTTC	CASRAQMSTKEVGPSYEQYF
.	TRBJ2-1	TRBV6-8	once	TGTGCCAGCAGTGACCCCCCCTACAATGAGCAGTTCTTC	CASSDPPYNEQFF
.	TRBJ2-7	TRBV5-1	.	TGCGCCAGCAGCCCCGGGGCAGGCGATCGCTACGAGCAGTACTTC	CASSPGAGDRYEQYF
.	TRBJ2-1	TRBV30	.	TGTGCCTGGGCCCGCACTCGGGGGCGGGAGAGAGAGCAGTTCTTC	CAWARTRGREREQFF
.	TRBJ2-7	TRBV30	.	TGTGCCTGGGGTGGACTGTCCGACGAGCAGTACTTC	CAWGGLSDEQYF
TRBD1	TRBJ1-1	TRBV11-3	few	TGTGCCAGCAGCTCATCAGGGGGCGGGAACACTGAAGCTTTCTTT	CASSSSGGGNTEAFF
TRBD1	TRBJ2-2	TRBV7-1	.	TGTGCCAGCAGCCCACAACCGGGACAGGGAAGGTGGGGGCCCGGGGAGCTGTTTTTT	CASSPQPGQGRWGPGELFF
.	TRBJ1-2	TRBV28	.	TGTGCCAGCAGTTTAGTAAGAGTAGTTGCACGTGGCTACACCTTC	CASSLVRVVARGYTF
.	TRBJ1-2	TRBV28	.	TGTGCCAGCACCCCACGGGGCTATGGCTACACCTTC	CASTPRGYGYTF
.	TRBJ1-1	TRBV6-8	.	TGTGCCAGCAGTTATATCGCGGCCGAAGCTTTCTTT	CASSYIAAEAFF
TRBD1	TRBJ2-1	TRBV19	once	TGTGCCAGTAGTCTATCGACGGGACAGGGGTCCAATGAGCAGTTCTTC	CASSLSTGQGSNEQFF